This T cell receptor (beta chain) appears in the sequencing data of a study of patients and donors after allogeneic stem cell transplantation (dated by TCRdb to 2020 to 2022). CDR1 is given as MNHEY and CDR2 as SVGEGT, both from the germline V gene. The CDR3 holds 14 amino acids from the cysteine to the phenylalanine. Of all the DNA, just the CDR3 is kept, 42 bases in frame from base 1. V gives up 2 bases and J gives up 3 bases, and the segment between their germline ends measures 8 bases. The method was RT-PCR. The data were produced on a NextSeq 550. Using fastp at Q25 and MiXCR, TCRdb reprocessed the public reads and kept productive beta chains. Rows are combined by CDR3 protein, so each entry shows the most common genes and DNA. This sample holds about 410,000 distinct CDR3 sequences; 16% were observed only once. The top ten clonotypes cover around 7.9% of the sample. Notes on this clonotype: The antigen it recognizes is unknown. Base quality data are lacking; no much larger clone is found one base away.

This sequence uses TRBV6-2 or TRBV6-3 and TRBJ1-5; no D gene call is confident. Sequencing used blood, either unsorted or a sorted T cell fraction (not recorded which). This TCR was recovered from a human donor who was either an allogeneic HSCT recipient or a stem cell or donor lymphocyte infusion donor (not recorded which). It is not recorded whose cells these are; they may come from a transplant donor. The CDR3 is CASSYVQFNQPQHF. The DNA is TGTGCCAGCAGTTACGTCCAGTTCAATCAGCCCCAGCATTTT.